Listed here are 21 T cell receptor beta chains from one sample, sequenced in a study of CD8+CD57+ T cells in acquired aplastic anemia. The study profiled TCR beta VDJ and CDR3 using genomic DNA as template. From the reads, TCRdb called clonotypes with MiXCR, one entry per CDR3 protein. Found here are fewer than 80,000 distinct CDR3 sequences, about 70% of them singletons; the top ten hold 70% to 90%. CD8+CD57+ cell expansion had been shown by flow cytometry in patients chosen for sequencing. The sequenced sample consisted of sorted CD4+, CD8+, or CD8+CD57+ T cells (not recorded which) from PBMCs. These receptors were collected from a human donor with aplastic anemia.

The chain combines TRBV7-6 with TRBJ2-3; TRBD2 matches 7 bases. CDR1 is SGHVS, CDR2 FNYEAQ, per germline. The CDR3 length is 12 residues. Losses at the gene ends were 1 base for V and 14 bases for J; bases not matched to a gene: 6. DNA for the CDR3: TGTGCCAGCAGCTTAGGAACTAGCGATTCGTATTTT. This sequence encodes CASSLGTSDSYF.

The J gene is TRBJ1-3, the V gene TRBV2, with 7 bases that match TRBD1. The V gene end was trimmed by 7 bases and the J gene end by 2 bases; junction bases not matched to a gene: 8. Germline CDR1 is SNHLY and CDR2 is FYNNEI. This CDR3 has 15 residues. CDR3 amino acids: CASTIDRVAGNTIYF. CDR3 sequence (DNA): TGTGCCAGCACCATAGACAGGGTAGCTGGAAACACCATATATTTT.

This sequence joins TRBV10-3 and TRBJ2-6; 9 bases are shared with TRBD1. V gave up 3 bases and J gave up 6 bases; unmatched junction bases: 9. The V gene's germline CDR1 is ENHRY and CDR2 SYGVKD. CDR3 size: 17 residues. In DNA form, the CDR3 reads TGTGCCATCAGTGAATCGATACAGGGGGCTCAGGCCAACGTCCTGACTTTC. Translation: CAISESIQGAQANVLTF.

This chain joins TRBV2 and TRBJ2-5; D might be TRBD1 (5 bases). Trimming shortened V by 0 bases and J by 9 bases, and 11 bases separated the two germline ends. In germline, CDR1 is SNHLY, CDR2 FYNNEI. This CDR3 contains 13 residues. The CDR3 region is CASSEADQGAQYF. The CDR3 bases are TGTGCCAGCAGTGAAGCGGATCAGGGCGCCCAGTACTTC.

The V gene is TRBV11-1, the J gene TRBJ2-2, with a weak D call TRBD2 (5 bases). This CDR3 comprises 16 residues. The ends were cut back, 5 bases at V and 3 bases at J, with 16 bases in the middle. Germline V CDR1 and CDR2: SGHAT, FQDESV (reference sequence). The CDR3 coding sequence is TGTGCCAGCAGCCCCCGGGTTAGCGCCTACACCGGGGAGCTGTTTTTT. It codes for CASSPRVSAYTGELFF.

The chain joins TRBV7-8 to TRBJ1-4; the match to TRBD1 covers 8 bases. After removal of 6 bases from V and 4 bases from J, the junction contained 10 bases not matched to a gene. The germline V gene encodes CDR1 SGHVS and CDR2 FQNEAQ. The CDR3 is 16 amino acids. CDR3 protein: CASRSLGQGGNEKLFF. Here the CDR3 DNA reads TGTGCCAGCAGATCCCTAGGACAGGGCGGTAATGAAAAACTGTTTTTT.

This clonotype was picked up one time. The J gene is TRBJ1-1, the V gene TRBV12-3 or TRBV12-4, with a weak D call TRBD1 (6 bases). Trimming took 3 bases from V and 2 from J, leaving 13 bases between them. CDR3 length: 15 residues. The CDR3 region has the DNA TGTGCCAGCAGTTTGGGGGGGGCGCGAAACACTGAAGCTTTCTTT. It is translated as CASSLGGARNTEAFF.

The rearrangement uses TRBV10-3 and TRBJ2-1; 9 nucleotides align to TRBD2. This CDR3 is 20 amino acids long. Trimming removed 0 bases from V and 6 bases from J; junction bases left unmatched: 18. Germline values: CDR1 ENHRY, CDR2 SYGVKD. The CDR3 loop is CAISESVFGSGSSRVNEQFF. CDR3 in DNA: TGTGCCATCAGTGAGTCGGTTTTCGGTAGCGGGAGTTCAAGGGTCAATGAGCAGTTCTTC.

The CDR3 here is CASSTPFGNSPLHF. The CDR3 DNA sequence: TGTGCCAGCAGCACCCCCTTTGGAAATTCACCCCTCCACTTT. This chain links TRBV25-1 with TRBJ1-6; unclear D gene. The CDR3 is made up of 14 amino acids. Germline V CDR1 and CDR2: MGHDK, SYGVNS. Trimming shortened V by 6 bases and J by 7 bases, and 13 bases separated the two germline ends.

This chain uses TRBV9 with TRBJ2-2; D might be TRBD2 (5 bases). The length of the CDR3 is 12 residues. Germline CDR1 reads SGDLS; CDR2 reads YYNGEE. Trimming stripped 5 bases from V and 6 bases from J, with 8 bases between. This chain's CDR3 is CASSPGAGELFF. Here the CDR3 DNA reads TGTGCCAGCAGTCCCGGGGCCGGGGAGCTGTTTTTT.

CDR3 sequence reads: CATSSDRTLYGYTF. CDR3 nucleotides: TGTGCCACCAGCAGCGACAGGACTCTCTATGGCTACACCTTC. This rearrangement joins TRBV15 to TRBJ1-2, with TRBD1 as a possible D gene (6 bases). V lost 3 bases to trimming and J lost 4 bases, with 12 bases between them. Per germline, CDR1 LNHNV and CDR2 YYDKDF (reference sequence). The CDR3 is made up of 14 amino acids.

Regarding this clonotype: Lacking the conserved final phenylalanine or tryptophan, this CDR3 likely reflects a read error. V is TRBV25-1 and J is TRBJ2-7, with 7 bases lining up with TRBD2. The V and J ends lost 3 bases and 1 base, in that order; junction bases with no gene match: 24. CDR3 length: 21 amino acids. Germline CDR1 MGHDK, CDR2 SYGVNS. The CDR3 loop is CASSDLPTKDSLSGPSYEQYL. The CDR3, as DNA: TGTGCCAGCAGTGACCTCCCCACAAAAGACTCACTTAGCGGGCCTTCCTACGAGCAGTACCTC.

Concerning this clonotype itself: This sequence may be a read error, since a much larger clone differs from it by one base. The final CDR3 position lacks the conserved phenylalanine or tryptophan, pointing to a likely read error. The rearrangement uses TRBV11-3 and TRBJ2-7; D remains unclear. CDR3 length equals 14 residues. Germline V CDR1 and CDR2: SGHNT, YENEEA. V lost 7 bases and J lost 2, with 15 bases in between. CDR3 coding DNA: TGTGCCAGCACCGCCCGGAGTAAGGCCTACGAGCAGTACCTC. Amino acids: CASTARSKAYEQYL.

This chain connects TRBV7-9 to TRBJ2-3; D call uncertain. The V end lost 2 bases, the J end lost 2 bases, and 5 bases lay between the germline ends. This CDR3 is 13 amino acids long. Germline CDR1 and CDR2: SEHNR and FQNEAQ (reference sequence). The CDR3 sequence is CASSLRNTDTQYF. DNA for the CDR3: TGTGCCAGCAGCTTAAGGAACACAGATACGCAGTATTTT.

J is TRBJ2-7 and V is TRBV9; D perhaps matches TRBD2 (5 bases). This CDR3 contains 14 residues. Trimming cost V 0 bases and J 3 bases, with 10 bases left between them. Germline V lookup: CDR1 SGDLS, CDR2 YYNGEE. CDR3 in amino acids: CASSVGRGNYEQYF. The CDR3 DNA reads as TGTGCCAGCAGCGTAGGTCGAGGGAACTACGAGCAGTACTTC.

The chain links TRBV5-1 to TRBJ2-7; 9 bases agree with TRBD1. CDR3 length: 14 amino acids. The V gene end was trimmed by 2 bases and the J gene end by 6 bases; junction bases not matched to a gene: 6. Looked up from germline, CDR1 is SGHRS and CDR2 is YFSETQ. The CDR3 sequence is CASSFRDRVREQYF. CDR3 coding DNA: TGCGCCAGCAGCTTCCGGGACAGGGTGCGCGAGCAGTACTTC.

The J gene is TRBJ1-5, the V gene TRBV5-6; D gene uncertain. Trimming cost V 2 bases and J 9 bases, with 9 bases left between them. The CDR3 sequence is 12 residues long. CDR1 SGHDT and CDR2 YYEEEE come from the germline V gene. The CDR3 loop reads CASSFQSSPQHF. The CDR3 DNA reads TGTGCCAGCAGCTTCCAATCCTCGCCCCAGCATTTT.

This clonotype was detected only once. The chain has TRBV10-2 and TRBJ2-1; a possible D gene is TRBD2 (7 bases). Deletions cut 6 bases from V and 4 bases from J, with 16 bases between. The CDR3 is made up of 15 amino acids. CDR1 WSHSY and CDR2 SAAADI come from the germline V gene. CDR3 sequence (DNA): TGCGCCAGCAGCTTGGCTAGCGGACAGTACAATGAGCAGTTCTTC. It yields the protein CASSLASGQYNEQFF.

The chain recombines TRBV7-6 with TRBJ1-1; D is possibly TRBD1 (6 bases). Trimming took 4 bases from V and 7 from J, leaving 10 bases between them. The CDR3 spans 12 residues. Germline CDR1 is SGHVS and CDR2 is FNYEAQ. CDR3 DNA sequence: TGTGCCAGCAGCTCAACAGGGCTTGAAGCTTTCTTT. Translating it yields CASSSTGLEAFF.

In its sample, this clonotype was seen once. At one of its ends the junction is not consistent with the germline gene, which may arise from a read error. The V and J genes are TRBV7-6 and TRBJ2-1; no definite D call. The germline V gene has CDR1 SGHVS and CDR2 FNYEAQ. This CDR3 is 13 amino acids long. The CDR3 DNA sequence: TGTGCCAGCCGCTTAAGCTCCTACAGTGAGCAGTTCTTC. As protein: CASRLSSYSEQFF.

The CDR3 DNA reads TGTGCCAGCAGCGGCCCGATACCAGCCTACGAGCAGTACTTC. Its protein is CASSGPIPAYEQYF. The chain combines TRBV2 with TRBJ2-7, with no clear D. The CDR3 loop spans 14 amino acids. CDR1 is SNHLY, CDR2 FYNNEI, per germline. V gave up 6 bases and J gave up 2 bases, with 14 bases separating them.